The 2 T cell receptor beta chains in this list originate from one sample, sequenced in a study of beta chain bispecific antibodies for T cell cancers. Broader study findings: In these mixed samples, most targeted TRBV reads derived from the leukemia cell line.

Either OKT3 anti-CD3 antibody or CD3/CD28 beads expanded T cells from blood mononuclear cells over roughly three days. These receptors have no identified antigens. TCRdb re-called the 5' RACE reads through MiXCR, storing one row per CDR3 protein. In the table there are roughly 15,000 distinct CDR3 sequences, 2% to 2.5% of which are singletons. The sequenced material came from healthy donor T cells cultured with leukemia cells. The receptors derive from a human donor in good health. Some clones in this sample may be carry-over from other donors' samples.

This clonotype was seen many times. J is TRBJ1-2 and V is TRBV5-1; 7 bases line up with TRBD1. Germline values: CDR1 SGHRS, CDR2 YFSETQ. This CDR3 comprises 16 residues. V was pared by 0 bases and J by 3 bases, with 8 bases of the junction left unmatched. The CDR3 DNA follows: TGCGCCAGCAGCTTGGGCCTTGGGACAGACGACTATGGCTACACCTTC. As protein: CASSLGLGTDDYGYTF.

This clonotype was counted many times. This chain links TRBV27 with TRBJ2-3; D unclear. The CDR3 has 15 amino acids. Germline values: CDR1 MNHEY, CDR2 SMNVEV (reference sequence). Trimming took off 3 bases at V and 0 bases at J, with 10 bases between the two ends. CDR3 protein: CASSFFRASTDTQYF. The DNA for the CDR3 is TGTGCCAGCAGTTTTTTCCGGGCGAGCACAGATACGCAGTATTTT.